This TCR beta chain was sequenced in a study of blood T cell repertoires in COVID-19. Germline-derived CDR1 and CDR2 are SQVTM and ANQGSEA. Germline trimming cut 6 bases from V and 4 bases from J; bases unmatched to any gene: 10. The CDR3 length is 15 residues. The repertoire was sequenced with immunoSEQ multiplex PCR; TCRdb's copy has only in-frame clones and lacks some. The sample yields fewer than 450,000 clones, about 91% seen once. The chain recombines TRBV29-1 with TRBJ1-1; 11 nucleotides agree with TRBD1. The receptor was isolated from a woman aged 50 to 65 with COVID-19, enrolled during active disease. Sequenced material: peripheral blood. CDR3 protein: CSVDSVGQGATEAFF. The CDR3 DNA reads TGCAGCGTCGACAGCGTAGGACAGGGGGCCACTGAAGCTTTCTTT. Full variable domain (outside the CDR3, taken from reference TRBV29-1 and TRBJ1-1): SAVISQKPSRDICQRGTSLTIQCQVDSQVTMMFWYRQQPGQSLTLIATANQGSEATYESGFVIDKFPISRPNLTFSTLTVSNMSPEDSSIYLCSVDSVGQGATEAFFGQGTRLTVV.